This T cell receptor beta chain derives from a study of T cell responses to AZD1222 COVID-19 vaccine. For the study at large: The analysis combined second doses at about 4 or about 12 weeks. Study observations and caveats: Females outnumbered males among donors, who were mostly white British; clonal diversity was possibly underestimated. Seropositivity was recorded at baseline in only a handful of AZD1222 recipients.

As to this clone: The antigen is unknown.

The length of the CDR3 is 14 residues. TCRdb keeps only in-frame clones here, not all; method: immunoSEQ multiplex PCR. Here the sample spans 150,000 to 200,000 clones, 90% to 95% being singletons. The material sequenced was peripheral blood, taken on day 0 of AZD1222 vaccination. The V call is TRBV21-1, the J call TRBJ2-7. TRBV21-1 is a listed pseudogene. The TCR sequence derives from an adult in good health. The CDR3 is CASTKGRTAYEQYF. In nucleotides, the CDR3 is TGTGCCAGCACCAAAGGACGAACCGCCTACGAGCAGTACTTC.